This TCR beta chain came from a study of blood T cell repertoires in COVID-19 (dated by TCRdb to between 2020 and 2021). In the study overall: Samples from collaborators originated in the United States, Italy and Spain and spanned both the acute and convalescent phases of COVID-19. The material from the prospective study consisted of cDNA or gDNA derived from T cells, B-cell-depleted T cells, or PBMCs. Subjects who had been exposed to COVID-19, were actively infected with it, or had recovered from it provided the deeply sampled blood TCRbeta repertoires that made up the dataset. The repertoires were made available in a free public database intended to serve as a resource for research on the immune response to SARS-CoV-2. Samples were obtained from the ongoing ImmuneRACE study (first 160 participants) and from over a thousand subjects provided by 6 global collaborators. Nearly every sample came with metadata listing a de-identified subject ID, COVID-19 status, age in years and sex. Where available, HLA class I and class II types were obtained from metadata supplied by the sample provider rather than from assay-based typing.

Whole blood was collected in K2EDTA tubes by collaborating institutions according to the institutions' own protocols. For TCRbeta analysis, collaborators shipped samples in one of three forms: frozen whole blood, isolated PBMCs, or DNA extracted from either of those sample types. TCRbeta CDR3 regions were amplified from genomic DNA by means of the immunoSEQ Assay, a bias-controlled multiplex PCR. As for how the authors treated the data: Within the assay, amplification of reference gene primers was used to estimate how many nucleated cells each sample contained. To quantify the absolute abundance of each unique TCRbeta CDR3 rearrangement, sequence reads were collapsed and filtered. Productive Simpson clonality was computed per sample as the square root of Simpson's diversity index over productive rearrangements. TCRdb took this table from immuneACCESS and kept in-frame rearrangements with V and J called. Such tables lack part of the clones; where checked against another copy, unresolved V genes explain under half of the gap, and the rest is unexplained. That table gives V, J and clone size, and the DNA gave D and trimming. This sample has a few hundred thousand clones in its table, and approximately 86% of those were observed once. The ten most abundant clones make up 5.5% to 7.5% of the sample.

About this clone: This clone's antigen is unknown. There are no base qualities to consult, and no much larger clone falls within one base.

The full study reports these points: How much clinical and demographic metadata was included differed by source and by participant, and the metadata was provided uncurated.

Input material: peripheral blood. The sequence was obtained from a woman between 65 and 79 years old with active or convalescent COVID-19.

CDR3 loop: CASSQGGKRGTTDTQYF. Here is the DNA: TGCGCCAGCAGCCAGGGGGGAAAGCGGGGAACAACAGATACGCAGTATTTT. The rearranged segments are TRBV4-3 and TRBJ2-3, with 7 middle bases fitting TRBD2. According to the germline V gene, CDR1 reads LGHNA and CDR2 reads YSLEER. V is pruned by 3 bases and J by 3 bases, leaving 12 bases of the junction without a gene match. Spanning cysteine to phenylalanine, the CDR3 consists of 17 amino acids. The read is trimmed to its CDR3 DNA, 51 bases read in frame from base 1.